This T cell receptor (beta chain) was captured in a study of T-cell memory formation after mild COVID-19. CDR3 size: 12 residues. The germline V gene has CDR1 SGHTA and CDR2 FQGTGA. The ends were cut back, 2 bases at V and 8 bases at J, with 9 bases in the middle. TCRdb called the 5' RACE reads again in MiXCR, with one record for every CDR3 protein. The sample holds 550,000 to 600,000 distinct CDR3 sequences, roughly a sixth seen once. Sequenced input: PBMCs or a T cell subset sorted from them (not recorded which). The receptor comes from an adult woman who had mild COVID-19 (a few samples of this study predate the infection). Cell type and time point are not known. The chain recombines TRBV7-3 with TRBJ1-2, with D unresolved. The CDR3 here is CASSLPGEGYTF. The CDR3 region has the DNA TGTGCCAGCAGCTTACCAGGTGAAGGCTACACCTTC.